The subject of this entry is one T cell receptor (beta chain). Its antigen is undetermined. The second PCR ran about 6 to 11 cycles with a sample-barcoded 5' primer and J-beta primers. All samples gave at least 3 million CDR3-containing paired-end reads. TCRdb re-analysed the 5' RACE reads in MiXCR, keeping a single row per CDR3 protein. The repertoire consists of 1,800,000 or so distinct CDR3 sequences, with about two fifths occurring once and the leading ten covering 23%. V lost 3 bases to trimming and J lost 5 bases; unmatched junction nucleotides: 11. Germline lookup yields CDR1 KGHSH and CDR2 LQKENI. There are 16 residues in the CDR3. Total RNA was isolated from each sample in quantities of at least 5.5 micrograms. The data were obtained in a study of blood T cells in healthy people across ages. Study-level results: Older age went with lower TCR beta diversity per million T cells, in a roughly linear way.

The V gene is TRBV18, the J gene TRBJ2-5, with 8 bases fitting TRBD1. This sequence originates from a human donor in good health. What was sequenced was blood. Written as DNA, the CDR3 is TGTGCCAGCTCACCTGACCGGACAGGGAGGAGGGAGACCCAGTACTTC. Its translation is CASSPDRTGRRETQYF.